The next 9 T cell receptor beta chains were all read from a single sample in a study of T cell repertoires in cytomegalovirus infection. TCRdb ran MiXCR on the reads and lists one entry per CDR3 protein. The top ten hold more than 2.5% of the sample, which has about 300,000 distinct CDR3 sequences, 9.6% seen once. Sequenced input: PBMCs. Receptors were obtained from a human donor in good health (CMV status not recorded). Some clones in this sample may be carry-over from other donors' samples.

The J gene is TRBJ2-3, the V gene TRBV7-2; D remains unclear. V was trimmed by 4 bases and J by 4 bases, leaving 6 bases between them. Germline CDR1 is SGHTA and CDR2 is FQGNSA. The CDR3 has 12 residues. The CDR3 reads CASSYTPDTQYF. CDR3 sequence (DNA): TGTGCCAGCAGCTATACCCCAGATACGCAGTATTTT.

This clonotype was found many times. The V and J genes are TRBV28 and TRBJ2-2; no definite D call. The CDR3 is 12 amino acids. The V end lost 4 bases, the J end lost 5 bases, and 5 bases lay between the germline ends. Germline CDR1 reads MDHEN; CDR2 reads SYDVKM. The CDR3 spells CASSSFTGELFF. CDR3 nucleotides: TGTGCCAGCAGTTCCTTTACCGGGGAGCTGTTTTTT.

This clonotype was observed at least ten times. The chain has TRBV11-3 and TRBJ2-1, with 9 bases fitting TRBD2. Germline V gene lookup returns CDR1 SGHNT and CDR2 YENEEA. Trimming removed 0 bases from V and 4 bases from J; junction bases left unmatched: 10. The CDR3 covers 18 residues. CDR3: CASSLDRLAGFSYNEQFF. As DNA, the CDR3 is TGTGCCAGCAGCTTAGATCGGCTAGCGGGGTTCTCGTACAATGAGCAGTTCTTC.

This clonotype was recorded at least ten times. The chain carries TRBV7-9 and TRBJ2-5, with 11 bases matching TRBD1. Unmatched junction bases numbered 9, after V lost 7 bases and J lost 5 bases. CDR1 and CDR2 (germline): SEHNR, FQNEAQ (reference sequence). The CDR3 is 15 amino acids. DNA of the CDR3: TGTGCCAGCACCTTTGGACAGGGGGCGTCCGAGACCCAGTACTTC. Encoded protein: CASTFGQGASETQYF.

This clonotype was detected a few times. In DNA form, the CDR3 reads TGTGCCAGCAGCTCCGGGACAGAGCCGTATGGCTACACCTTC. Residues: CASSSGTEPYGYTF. The chain has TRBV7-9 and TRBJ1-2; 7 nucleotides agree with TRBD1. The V segment lost 4 bases and the J segment 5 bases; nucleotides outside the gene matches: 7. CDR1 and CDR2 from the germline V gene are SEHNR and FQNEAQ (reference sequence). This CDR3 has 14 amino acids. The full variable domain, in which reference TRBV7-9 and TRBJ1-2 provide the parts outside the CDR3, is DTGVSQNPRHKITKRGQNVTFRCDPISEHNRLYWYRQTLGQGPEFLTYFQNEAQLEKSRLLSDRFSAERPKGSFSTLEIQRTEQGDSAMYLCASSSGTEPYGYTFGSGTRLTVV.

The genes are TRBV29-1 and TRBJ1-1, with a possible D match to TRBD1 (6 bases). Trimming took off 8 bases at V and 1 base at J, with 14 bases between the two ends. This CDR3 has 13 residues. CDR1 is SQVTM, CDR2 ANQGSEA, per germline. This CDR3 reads CSFYRVENTEAFF. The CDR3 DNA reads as TGCAGCTTCTACAGGGTGGAGAACACTGAAGCTTTCTTT.

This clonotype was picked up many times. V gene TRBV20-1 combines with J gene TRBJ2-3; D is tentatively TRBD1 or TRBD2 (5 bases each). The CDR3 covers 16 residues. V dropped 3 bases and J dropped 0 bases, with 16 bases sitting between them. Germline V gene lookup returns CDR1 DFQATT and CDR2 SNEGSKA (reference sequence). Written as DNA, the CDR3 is TGCAGTGCTAGGGCCCTGGGACGGACAAGCACAGATACGCAGTATTTT. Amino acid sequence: CSARALGRTSTDTQYF.

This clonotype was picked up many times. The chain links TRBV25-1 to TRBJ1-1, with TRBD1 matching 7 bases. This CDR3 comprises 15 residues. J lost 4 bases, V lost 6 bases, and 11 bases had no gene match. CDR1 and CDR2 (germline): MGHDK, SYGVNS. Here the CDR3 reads CASSAYEGAGTEAFF. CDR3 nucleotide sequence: TGTGCCAGCAGCGCCTATGAGGGGGCGGGCACTGAAGCTTTCTTT. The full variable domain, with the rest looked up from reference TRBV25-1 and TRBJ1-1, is EADIYQTPRYLVIGTGKKITLECSQTMGHDKMYWYQQDPGMELHLIHYSYGVNSTEKGDLSSESTVSRIRTEHFPLTLESARPSHTSQYLCASSAYEGAGTEAFFGQGTRLTVV.

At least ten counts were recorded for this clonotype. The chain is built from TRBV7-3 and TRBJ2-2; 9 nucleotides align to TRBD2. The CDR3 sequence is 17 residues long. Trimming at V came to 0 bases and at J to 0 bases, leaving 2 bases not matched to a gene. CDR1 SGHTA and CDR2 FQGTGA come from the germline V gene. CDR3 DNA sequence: TGTGCCAGCAGCTTAACTAGCGGGGGAACGAACACCGGGGAGCTGTTTTTT. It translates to CASSLTSGGTNTGELFF.